These T cell receptor beta chains were read from a single sample in a study of cytomegalovirus exposure and HLA in healthy donors. Libraries were prepared by immunoSEQ multiplex PCR; TCRdb keeps only in-frame clonotypes and omits some of them. The sample table includes under 150,000 clones. Sequencing was performed on PBMCs. The receptors here all came from a woman aged 60-70 years in good health and CMV-seronegative. Both conserved end residues are part of each CDR3.

J,V,CDR3
TRBJ2-7,TRBV9,CASSETGVGEQYF
TRBJ1-5,TRBV7-3,CASSLDRGHDEPQHF
TRBJ1-4,TRBV30,CAWSRGLGEKLFF
TRBJ2-1,TRBV25-1,CASSERGLAGVNEQFF
TRBJ2-3,TRBV5-1,CASSLGGRETDTQYF
TRBJ2-2,TRBV7-3,CASSLGQDTGELFF
TRBJ1-4,TRBV30,CAWSGQGLTNEKLFF
TRBJ2-4,TRBV6-6,CASKGQGNLAKNIQYF
TRBJ1-1,TRBV6-6,CASTTRRGRNTEAFF
TRBJ2-1,TRBV2,CASSGLAGSYNEQFF
TRBJ1-1,TRBV10-2,CASGLHRNEAFF
TRBJ2-7,TRBV27,CASRPPNWSGGAVEQYF
TRBJ2-7,TRBV4-1,CASSQWPVLTYEQYF
TRBJ2-4,TRBV5-1,CASSPAALALAKNIQYF
TRBJ2-5,TRBV5-1,CASSLLGAQETQYF
TRBJ1-1,TRBV25-1,CASSERRNPFTEAFF
TRBJ2-3,TRBV28,CASSPRTDTQYF
TRBJ2-7,TRBV4-2,CASRKLGSHEQYF
TRBJ2-1,TRBV6-1,CASSERNYNEQFF
TRBJ1-1,TRBV2,CASSKAAWTEAFF
TRBJ1-1,TRBV9,CASSETSFMNTEAFF
TRBJ2-1,TRBV7-9,CASSTPSGGAGEQFF
TRBJ1-2,TRBV4-1,CASSQGGPLISLNYGYTF
TRBJ2-7,TRBV6-1,CASSESGYEQYF
TRBJ1-1,TRBV2,CASRHPGEAFF
TRBJ2-1,TRBV7-9,CASSSSSDSYNEQFF
TRBJ1-4,TRBV4-1,CASSPQAGQGYGKLFF
TRBJ2-1,TRBV27,CASSFTGGGNEQFF
TRBJ1-2,TRBV29-1,CSLRQANYGYTF